Listed below are T cell receptor beta chains from one sample, sequenced in a study of T cell changes during pregnancy in multiple sclerosis. Here immunoSEQ multiplex PCR was the method, and the copy in TCRdb shows in-frame clones only, minus some. This repertoire shows some 55,000 clones, more than 75% found once; its top ten account for about 5.2%. Sequencing was carried out using peripheral blood from another person, used as feeder cells. The receptors derive from a human donor whose cells served as feeder cells for cultures in a pregnancy study. The CDR3 runs from the conserved cysteine through the conserved F or W. D genes are given only for firm matches. Clone size is shown for a subset of rows, as once, few, many or a class of expanded clone.

CASSLVPGAPSKNTEAFF,TGTGCCAGCAGCTTAGTCCCTGGAGCGCCTTCAAAAAACACTGAAGCTTTCTTT,.,TRBV7-2,18,TRBJ1-1,.
CASSPGQLKETQYF,TGCGCCAGCAGCCCAGGACAGTTGAAAGAGACCCAGTACTTC,.,TRBV5-1,14,TRBJ2-5,.
CASSSDGLSNQPQHF,TGTGCCAGCAGTTCAGACGGACTTAGCAATCAGCCCCAGCATTTT,.,TRBV7-2,15,TRBJ1-5,.
CASSLGGRGGREYEQYF,TGTGCCAGCAGCTTAGGCGGTCGTGGGGGGCGCGAATACGAGCAGTACTTC,.,TRBV7-9,17,TRBJ2-7,.
CASSPPGQGALQPQHF,TGTGCCAGCTCACCACCCGGACAGGGGGCCCTTCAGCCCCAGCATTTT,.,TRBV18,16,TRBJ1-5,TRBD1
CASSPSEAGGNEKLFF,TGTGCCAGCAGCCCTTCGGAGGCAGGGGGGAATGAAAAACTGTTTTTT,.,TRBV28,16,TRBJ1-4,TRBD1
CASSLTGRYAEQYF,TGTGCCAGCAGCCTGACAGGGCGTTATGCCGAGCAGTACTTC,medium-sized,TRBV28,14,TRBJ2-7,TRBD1
CASSFGTAGGLEQYF,TGTGCCAGCAGCTTTGGGACCGCGGGAGGGCTCGAGCAGTACTTC,.,TRBV7-9,15,TRBJ2-7,TRBD2
CSVQGGRREAPYEQYF,TGCAGCGTCCAGGGGGGACGGCGGGAGGCCCCCTACGAGCAGTACTTC,.,TRBV29-1,16,TRBJ2-7,.
CASSPWGQGDQETQYF,TGTGCCAGCAGCCCCTGGGGACAGGGAGACCAAGAGACCCAGTACTTC,.,TRBV9,16,TRBJ2-5,TRBD1
CASSRIPPTAGSSYNEQFF,TGTGCCAGCAGTAGAATCCCTCCAACGGCGGGTAGCTCCTACAATGAGCAGTTCTTC,few,TRBV2,19,TRBJ2-1,.
CASGSFWGGSYEQYF,TGTGCCAGCGGGTCGTTTTGGGGCGGGAGTTACGAGCAGTACTTC,.,TRBV25-1,15,TRBJ2-7,TRBD2
CASSLEVGTEAFF,TGTGCCAGCAGCTTGGAGGTTGGGACTGAAGCTTTCTTT,.,TRBV11-2,13,TRBJ1-1,.
CASSEGVAVTYEQYF,TGTGCCAGCAGCGAAGGGGTAGCGGTAACCTACGAGCAGTACTTC,.,TRBV4-2,15,TRBJ2-7,.
CASSLTIAGGADTQYF,TGTGCCAGCAGCTTAACTATAGCGGGAGGAGCAGATACGCAGTATTTT,.,TRBV7-3,16,TRBJ2-3,TRBD2
CASSVGIGAGSLDTQYF,TGTGCCAGCAGCGTAGGGATTGGGGCAGGGAGTTTAGATACGCAGTATTTT,.,TRBV9,17,TRBJ2-3,.
CASSPRSYNEQFF,TGTGCCAGCAGCCCTAGGAGCTACAATGAGCAGTTCTTC,.,TRBV7-9,13,TRBJ2-1,.
CASSPLTAGTDYGYTF,TGTGCCAGCAGTCCACTTACCGCCGGGACCGACTATGGCTACACCTTC,.,TRBV27,16,TRBJ1-2,.
CASSQEDTSRGYYEQYF,TGCGCCAGCAGCCAAGAGGATACCAGCCGTGGGTACTACGAGCAGTACTTC,.,TRBV4-1,17,TRBJ2-7,.
CASSVGRAGGKETQYF,TGTGCCAGCAGCGTAGGGAGAGCAGGGGGTAAAGAGACCCAGTACTTC,.,TRBV9,16,TRBJ2-5,TRBD1
CASSAGGGNEQFF,TGTGCCAGCAGTGCGGGAGGGGGGAATGAGCAGTTCTTC,once,TRBV2,13,TRBJ2-1,TRBD2
CASSEAGSNYGYTF,TGTGCCAGCAGTGAAGCAGGGTCAAACTATGGCTACACCTTC,few,TRBV6-1,14,TRBJ1-2,.
CASSMGLAFNNEQFF,TGTGCCAGTAGTATGGGGCTAGCTTTCAACAATGAGCAGTTCTTC,.,TRBV19,15,TRBJ2-1,.
CASSQDTYNEQFF,TGTGCCAGCAGCCAAGATACCTACAATGAGCAGTTCTTC,once,TRBV14,13,TRBJ2-1,.
CATSPVRRGGEKLFF,TGTGCCACCAGCCCAGTACGGCGGGGAGGTGAAAAACTGTTTTTT,once,TRBV15,15,TRBJ1-4,.
CASSESNRVNSPLHF,TGTGCCAGCAGTGAATCGAACCGAGTTAATTCACCCCTCCACTTT,few,TRBV6-1,15,TRBJ1-6,.
CASSFKMASGNTGELFF,TGTGCCAGCAGCTTTAAAATGGCTAGCGGGAACACCGGGGAGCTGTTTTTT,.,TRBV5-8,17,TRBJ2-2,TRBD2
CASTRIDLYGYTF,TGTGCCAGCACCAGGATCGACCTCTATGGCTACACCTTC,.,TRBV28,13,TRBJ1-2,.
CASSLDASGSVNEQYF,TGTGCCAGCAGCTTAGATGCTAGCGGGAGTGTCAACGAGCAGTACTTC,.,TRBV7-6,16,TRBJ2-7,TRBD2
CASSSDPSSYEQYF,TGTGCCAGCAGCTCGGACCCGAGCTCCTACGAGCAGTACTTC,.,TRBV5-4,14,TRBJ2-7,.
CASSQGLAEPYEQYF,TGTGCCAGCAGCCAGGGGCTAGCGGAGCCCTACGAGCAGTACTTC,.,TRBV4-2,15,TRBJ2-7,TRBD2
CASSYDRDTQYF,TGTGCCAGCAGTTACGACAGAGATACGCAGTATTTT,.,TRBV6-6,12,TRBJ2-3,.
CASSTTDTQYF,TGTGCCAGCAGCACGACAGATACGCAGTATTTT,.,TRBV9,11,TRBJ2-3,.
CASSSPPGGGDYGYTF,TGTGCCAGCAGTTCCCCCCCGGGAGGAGGGGACTATGGCTACACCTTC,.,TRBV28,16,TRBJ1-2,.
CASSYAGGTEAFF,TGTGCCAGCAGTTACGCCGGGGGGACTGAAGCTTTCTTT,.,TRBV6-5,13,TRBJ1-1,.
CAWSSETQYF,TGTGCCTGGAGTTCCGAGACCCAGTACTTC,.,TRBV30,10,TRBJ2-5,.
CASSNTGTGGDSPLHF,TGTGCCAGTAGTAATACCGGGACAGGGGGCGATTCACCCCTCCACTTT,.,TRBV19,16,TRBJ1-6,TRBD1
CAIRDRDNEQFF,TGTGCCATCCGGGACAGAGACAATGAGCAGTTCTTC,.,TRBV10-3,12,TRBJ2-1,TRBD1
CASSLRETQYF,TGTGCCAGCAGTTTAAGGGAGACCCAGTACTTC,.,TRBV27,11,TRBJ2-5,.